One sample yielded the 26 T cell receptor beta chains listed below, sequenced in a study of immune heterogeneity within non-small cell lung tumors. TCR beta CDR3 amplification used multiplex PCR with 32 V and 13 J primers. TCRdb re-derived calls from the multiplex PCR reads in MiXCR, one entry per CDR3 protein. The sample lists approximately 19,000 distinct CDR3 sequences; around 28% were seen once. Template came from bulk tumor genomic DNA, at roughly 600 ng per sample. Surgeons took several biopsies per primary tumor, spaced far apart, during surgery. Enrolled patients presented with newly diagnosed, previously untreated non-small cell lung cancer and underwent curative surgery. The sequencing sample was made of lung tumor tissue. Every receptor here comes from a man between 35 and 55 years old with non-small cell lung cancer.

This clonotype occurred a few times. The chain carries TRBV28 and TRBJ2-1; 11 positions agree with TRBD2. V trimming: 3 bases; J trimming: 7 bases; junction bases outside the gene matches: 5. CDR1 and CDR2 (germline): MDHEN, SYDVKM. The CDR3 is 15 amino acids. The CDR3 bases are TGTGCCAGCAGTTTGGTGACTAGCGGGATAAATGAGCAGTTCTTC. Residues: CASSLVTSGINEQFF.

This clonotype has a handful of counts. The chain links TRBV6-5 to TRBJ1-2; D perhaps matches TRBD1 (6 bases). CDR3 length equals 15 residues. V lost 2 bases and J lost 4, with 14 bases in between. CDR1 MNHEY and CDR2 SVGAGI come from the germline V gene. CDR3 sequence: CASSYGAGVVYGYTF. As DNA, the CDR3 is TGTGCCAGCAGTTACGGTGCAGGGGTGGTCTATGGCTACACCTTC.

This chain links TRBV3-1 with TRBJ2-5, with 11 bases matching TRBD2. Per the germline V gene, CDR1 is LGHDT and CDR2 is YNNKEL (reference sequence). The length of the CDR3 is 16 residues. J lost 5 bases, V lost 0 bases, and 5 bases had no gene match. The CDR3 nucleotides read TGTGCCAGCAGCCAAGAACTAGCGGGGGCGAGGGAGACCCAGTACTTC. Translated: CASSQELAGARETQYF.

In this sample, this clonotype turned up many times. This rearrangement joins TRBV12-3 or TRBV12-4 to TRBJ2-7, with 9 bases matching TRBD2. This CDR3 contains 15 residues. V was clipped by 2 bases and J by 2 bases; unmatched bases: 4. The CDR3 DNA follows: TGTGCCAGCAGTTTAATGGCTAGCGGGACCTACGAGCAGTACTTC. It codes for CASSLMASGTYEQYF.

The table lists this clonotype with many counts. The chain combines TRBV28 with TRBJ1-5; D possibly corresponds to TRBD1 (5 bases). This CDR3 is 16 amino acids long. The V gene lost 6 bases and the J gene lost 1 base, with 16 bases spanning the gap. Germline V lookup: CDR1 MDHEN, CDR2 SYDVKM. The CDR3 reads CASSRGWGRSNQPQHF. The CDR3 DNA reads TGTGCCAGCAGCCGGGGTTGGGGGAGAAGCAATCAGCCCCAGCATTTT.

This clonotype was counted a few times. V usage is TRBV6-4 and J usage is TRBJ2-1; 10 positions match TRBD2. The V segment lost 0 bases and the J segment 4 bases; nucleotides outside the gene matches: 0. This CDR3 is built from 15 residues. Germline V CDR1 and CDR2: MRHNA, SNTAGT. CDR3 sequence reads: CASSDSTSGYNEQFF. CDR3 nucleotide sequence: TGTGCCAGCAGTGACTCGACTAGCGGGTACAATGAGCAGTTCTTC.

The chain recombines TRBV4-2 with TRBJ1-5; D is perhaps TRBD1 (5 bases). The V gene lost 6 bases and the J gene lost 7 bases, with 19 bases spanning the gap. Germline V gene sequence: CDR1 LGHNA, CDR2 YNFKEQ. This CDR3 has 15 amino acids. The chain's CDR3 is CASSPGTPVGQPQHF. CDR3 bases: TGTGCCAGCAGTCCCGGGACCCCGGTGGGGCAGCCCCAGCATTTT.

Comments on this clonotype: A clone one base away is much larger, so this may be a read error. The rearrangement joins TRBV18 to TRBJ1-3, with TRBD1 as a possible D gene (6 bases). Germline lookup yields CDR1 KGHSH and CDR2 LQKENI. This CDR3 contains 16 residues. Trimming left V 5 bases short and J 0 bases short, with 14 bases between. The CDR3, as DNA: TGTGCCAGCTCATCGGGACAATTACGCTCTGGAAACACCATATATTTT. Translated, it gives CASSSGQLRSGNTIYF. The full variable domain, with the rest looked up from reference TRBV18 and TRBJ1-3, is NAGVMQNPRHLVRRRGQEARLRCSPMKGHSHVYWYRQLPEEGLKFMVYLQKENIIDESGMPKERFSAEFPKEGPSILRIQQVVRGDSAAYFCASSSGQLRSGNTIYFGEGSWLTVV.

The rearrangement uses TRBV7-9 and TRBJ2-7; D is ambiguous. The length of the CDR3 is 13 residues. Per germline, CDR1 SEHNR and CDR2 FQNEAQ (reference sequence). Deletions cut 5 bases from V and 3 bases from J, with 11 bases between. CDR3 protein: CASSHDGDYEQYF. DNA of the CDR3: TGTGCCAGCAGCCATGACGGAGACTACGAGCAGTACTTC.

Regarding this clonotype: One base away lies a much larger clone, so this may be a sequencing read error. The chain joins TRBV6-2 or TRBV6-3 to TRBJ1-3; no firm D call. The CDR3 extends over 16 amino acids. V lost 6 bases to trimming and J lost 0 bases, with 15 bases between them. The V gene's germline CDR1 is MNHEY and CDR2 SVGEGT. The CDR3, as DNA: TGTGCCAGCAGACTTAGATACTGTTCCTCTGGAAACACCATATATTTT. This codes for CASRLRYCSSGNTIYF.

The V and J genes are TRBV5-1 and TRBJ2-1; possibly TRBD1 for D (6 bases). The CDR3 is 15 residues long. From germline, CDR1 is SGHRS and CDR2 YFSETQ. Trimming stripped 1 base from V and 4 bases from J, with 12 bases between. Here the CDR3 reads CASSLSGQLYNEQFF. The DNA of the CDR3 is TGCGCCAGCAGCTTGTCCGGACAGCTATACAATGAGCAGTTCTTC.

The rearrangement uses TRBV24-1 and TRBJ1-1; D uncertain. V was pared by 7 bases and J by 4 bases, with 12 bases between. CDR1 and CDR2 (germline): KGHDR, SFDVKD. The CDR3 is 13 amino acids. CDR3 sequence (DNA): TGTGCCACCAGGATCGGTGAATTCACTGAAGCTTTCTTT. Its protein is CATRIGEFTEAFF.

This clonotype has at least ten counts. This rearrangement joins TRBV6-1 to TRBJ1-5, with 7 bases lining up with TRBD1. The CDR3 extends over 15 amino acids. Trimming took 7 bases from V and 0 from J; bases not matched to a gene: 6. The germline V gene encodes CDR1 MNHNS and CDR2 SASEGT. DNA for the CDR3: TGTGCCAGCATCCAGGGGGAGGGTAGCAATCAGCCCCAGCATTTT. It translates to CASIQGEGSNQPQHF.

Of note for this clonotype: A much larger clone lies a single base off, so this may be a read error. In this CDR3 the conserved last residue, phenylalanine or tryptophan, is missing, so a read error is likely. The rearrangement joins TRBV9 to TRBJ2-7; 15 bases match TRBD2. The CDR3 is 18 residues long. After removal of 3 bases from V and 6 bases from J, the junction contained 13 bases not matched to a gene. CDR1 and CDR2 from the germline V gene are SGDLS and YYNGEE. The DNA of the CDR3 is TGTGCCAGCAGCGGGACCGTCGGACTAGCGGGAGGGCGGAGCGAGCAGTACATC. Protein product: CASSGTVGLAGGRSEQYI.

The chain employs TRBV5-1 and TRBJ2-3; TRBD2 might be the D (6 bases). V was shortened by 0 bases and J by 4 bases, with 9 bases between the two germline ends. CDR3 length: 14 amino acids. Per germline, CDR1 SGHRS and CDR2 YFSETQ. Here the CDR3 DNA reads TGCGCCAGCAGCTTGGGGGGGGTTGCAGATACGCAGTATTTT. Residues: CASSLGGVADTQYF.

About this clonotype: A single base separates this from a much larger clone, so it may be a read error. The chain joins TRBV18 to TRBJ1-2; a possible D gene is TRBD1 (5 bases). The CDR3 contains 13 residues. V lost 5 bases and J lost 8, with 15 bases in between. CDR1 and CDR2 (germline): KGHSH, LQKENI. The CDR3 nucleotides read TGTGCCAGCTCATCTCGCAGGGCGGAGGGCTACACCTTC. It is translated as CASSSRRAEGYTF.

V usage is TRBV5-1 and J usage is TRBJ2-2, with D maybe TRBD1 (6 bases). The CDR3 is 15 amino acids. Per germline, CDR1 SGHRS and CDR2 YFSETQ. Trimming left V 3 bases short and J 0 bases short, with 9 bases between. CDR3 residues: CASSWHRANTGELFF. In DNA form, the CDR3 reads TGCGCCAGCAGCTGGCACAGGGCGAACACCGGGGAGCTGTTTTTT.

For the CDR3, the DNA is TGTGCCAGCAGTGAAGGGAGCCGGGGAGAAAAACTGTTTTTT. It translates to CASSEGSRGEKLFF. This sequence joins TRBV6-1 and TRBJ1-4; D gene unclear. V was shortened by 1 base and J by 8 bases, with 11 bases between the two germline ends. The CDR3 has 14 amino acids. Germline CDR1 and CDR2: MNHNS and SASEGT.

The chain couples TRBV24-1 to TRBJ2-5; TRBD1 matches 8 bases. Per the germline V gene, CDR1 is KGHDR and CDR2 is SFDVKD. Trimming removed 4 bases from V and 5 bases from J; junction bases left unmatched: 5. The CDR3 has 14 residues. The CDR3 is CATSESGGSETQYF. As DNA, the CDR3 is TGTGCCACCAGTGAGTCAGGGGGCTCGGAGACCCAGTACTTC.

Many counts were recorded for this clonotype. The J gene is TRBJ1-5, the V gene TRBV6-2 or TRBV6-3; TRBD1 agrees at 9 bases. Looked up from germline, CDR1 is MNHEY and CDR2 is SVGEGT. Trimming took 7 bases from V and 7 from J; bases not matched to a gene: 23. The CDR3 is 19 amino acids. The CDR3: CASTLPGLFIGQGKQPQHF. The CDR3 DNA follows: TGTGCCAGCACCCTCCCCGGGCTCTTCATAGGACAGGGGAAGCAGCCCCAGCATTTT.

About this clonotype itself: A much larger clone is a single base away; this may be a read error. This chain's CDR3 is CTSSRLAGDTDTQYF. The CDR3 DNA reads as TGTACCAGCAGCCGACTAGCGGGAGACACAGATACGCAGTATTTT. J is TRBJ2-3 and V is TRBV12-3 or TRBV12-4; TRBD2 agrees at 12 bases. The CDR3 is 15 amino acids.

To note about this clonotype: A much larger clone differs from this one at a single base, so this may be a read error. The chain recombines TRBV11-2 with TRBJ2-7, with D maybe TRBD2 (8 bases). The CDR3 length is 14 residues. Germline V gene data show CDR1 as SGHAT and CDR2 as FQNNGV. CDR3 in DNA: TGTGCCATCAGCTTAGCGGGGACAGAATACGAGCAGTACTTC. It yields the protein CAISLAGTEYEQYF. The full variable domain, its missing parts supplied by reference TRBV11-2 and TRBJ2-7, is EAGVAQSPRYKIIEKRQSVAFWCNPISGHATLYWYQQILGQGPKLLIQFQNNGVVDDSQLPKDRFSAERLKGVDSTLKIQPAKLEDSAVYLCAISLAGTEYEQYFGPGTRLTVT.

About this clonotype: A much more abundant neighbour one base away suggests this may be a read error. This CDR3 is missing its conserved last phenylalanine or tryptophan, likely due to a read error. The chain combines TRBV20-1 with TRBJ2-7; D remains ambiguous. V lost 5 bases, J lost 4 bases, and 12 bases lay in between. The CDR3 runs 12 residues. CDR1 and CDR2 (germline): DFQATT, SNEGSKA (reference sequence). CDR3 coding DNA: TGCAGTGCTCAAAACATGGGGTACGAGCAGTACCTC. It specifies CSAQNMGYEQYL.

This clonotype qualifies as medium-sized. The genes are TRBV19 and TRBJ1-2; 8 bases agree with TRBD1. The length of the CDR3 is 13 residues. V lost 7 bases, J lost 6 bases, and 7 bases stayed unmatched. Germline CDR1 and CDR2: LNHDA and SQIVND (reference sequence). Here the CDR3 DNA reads TGTGCCAGTAACACAGGACAGGGACATGGCTACACCTTC. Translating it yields CASNTGQGHGYTF.

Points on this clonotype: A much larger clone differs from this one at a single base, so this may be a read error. The CDR3 DNA sequence: TGCAGTGCTAGAGATCCCGACAGGGGGAACGCTGAAGCTTTCTTT. As protein: CSARDPDRGNAEAFF. The gene calls are TRBV20-1 and TRBJ1-1, with 9 bases fitting TRBD1. Germline V gives CDR1 DFQATT, CDR2 SNEGSKA (reference sequence). The CDR3 spans 15 residues.

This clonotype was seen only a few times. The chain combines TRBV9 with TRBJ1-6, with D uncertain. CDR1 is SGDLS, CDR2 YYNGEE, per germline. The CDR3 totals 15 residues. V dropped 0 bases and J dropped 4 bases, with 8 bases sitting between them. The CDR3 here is CASSVGSAYNSPLHF. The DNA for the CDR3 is TGTGCCAGCAGCGTAGGATCGGCTTATAATTCACCCCTCCACTTT.